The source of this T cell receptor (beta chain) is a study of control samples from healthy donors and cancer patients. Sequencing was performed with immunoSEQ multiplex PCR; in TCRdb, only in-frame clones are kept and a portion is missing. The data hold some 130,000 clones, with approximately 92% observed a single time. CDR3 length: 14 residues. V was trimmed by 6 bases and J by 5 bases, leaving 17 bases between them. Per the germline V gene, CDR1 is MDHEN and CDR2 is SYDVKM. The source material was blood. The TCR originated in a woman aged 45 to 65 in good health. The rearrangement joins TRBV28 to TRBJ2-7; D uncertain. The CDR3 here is CASSLSHPWDEQYF. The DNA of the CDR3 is TGTGCCAGCAGCCTGTCGCATCCTTGGGACGAGCAGTACTTC.